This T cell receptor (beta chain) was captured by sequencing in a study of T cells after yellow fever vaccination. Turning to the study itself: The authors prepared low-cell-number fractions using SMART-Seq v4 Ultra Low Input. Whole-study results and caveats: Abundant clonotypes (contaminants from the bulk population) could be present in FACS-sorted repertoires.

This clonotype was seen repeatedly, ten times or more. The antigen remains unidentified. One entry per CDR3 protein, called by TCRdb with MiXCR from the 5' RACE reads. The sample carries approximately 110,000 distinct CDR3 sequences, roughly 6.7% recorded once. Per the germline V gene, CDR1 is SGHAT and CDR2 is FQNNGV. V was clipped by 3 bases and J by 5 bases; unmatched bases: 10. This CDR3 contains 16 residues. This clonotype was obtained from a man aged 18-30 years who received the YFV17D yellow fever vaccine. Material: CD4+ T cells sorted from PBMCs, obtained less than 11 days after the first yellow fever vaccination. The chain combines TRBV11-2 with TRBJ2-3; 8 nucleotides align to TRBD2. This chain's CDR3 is CASSFGRGGHGDTQYF. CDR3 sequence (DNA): TGTGCCAGCAGCTTCGGTCGCGGGGGGCATGGAGATACGCAGTATTTT. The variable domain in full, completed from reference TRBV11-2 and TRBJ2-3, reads EAGVAQSPRYKIIEKRQSVAFWCNPISGHATLYWYQQILGQGPKLLIQFQNNGVVDDSQLPKDRFSAERLKGVDSTLKIQPAKLEDSAVYLCASSFGRGGHGDTQYFGPGTRLTVL.